This TCR beta chain was captured in a study of identical twins. Each CDR3 protein is one row after TCRdb ran MiXCR on the 5' RACE reads. Of approximately 1.8 million distinct CDR3 sequences in the sample, under 35% were seen once. The CDR3 contains 15 residues. V lost 1 base to trimming and J lost 3 bases, with 10 bases between them. Sequences were obtained from cord blood. The receptor's source is a newborn girl in good health. The chain combines TRBV12-3 or TRBV12-4 with TRBJ1-5; D is unclear. CDR3 loop: CASSLEAGFNQPQHF. The CDR3 nucleotides read TGTGCCAGCAGTTTAGAAGCCGGGTTCAATCAGCCCCAGCATTTT.